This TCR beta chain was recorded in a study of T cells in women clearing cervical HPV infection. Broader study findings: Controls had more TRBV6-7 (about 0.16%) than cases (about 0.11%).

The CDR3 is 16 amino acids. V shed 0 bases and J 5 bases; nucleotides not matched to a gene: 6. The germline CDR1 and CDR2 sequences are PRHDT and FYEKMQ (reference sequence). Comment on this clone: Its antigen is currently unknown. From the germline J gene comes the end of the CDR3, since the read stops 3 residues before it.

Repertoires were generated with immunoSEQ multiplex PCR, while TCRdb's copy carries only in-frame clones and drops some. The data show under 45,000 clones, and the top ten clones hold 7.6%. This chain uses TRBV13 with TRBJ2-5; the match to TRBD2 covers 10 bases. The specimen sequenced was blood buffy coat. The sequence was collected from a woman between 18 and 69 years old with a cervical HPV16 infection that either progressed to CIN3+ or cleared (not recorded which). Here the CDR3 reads CASSLGSSGSRETQYF. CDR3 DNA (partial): TGTGCCAGCAGCTTAGGATCTAGCGGGAGTAGGGAGACC.